This TCR beta chain is from a study of blood T cell repertoires in COVID-19. Study at large: The origin of the acute and convalescent COVID-19 samples was the United States, Italy and Spain. Sample material is recorded as cDNA or gDNA derived from T cells, B-cell-depleted T cells, or PBMCs.

Germline V gene data show CDR1 as SGHTA and CDR2 as FQGTGA. The CDR3 contains 12 residues. V gave up 4 bases and J gave up 2 bases, with 5 bases separating them. Authors' methods: The authors estimated nucleated cell counts from reference gene primer amplification. Using immunoSEQ multiplex PCR, the repertoire was profiled, and TCRdb retains in-frame clones only, with some absent. That table is the source of V, J and clone size, and D and trimming were worked out from the DNA. The data contain over 150,000 clones, 91% of them singletons. Sequencing input: peripheral blood. The TCR originated in a man aged 45-65 years with acute or convalescent COVID-19. The chain couples TRBV7-3 to TRBJ1-1; D is unresolved. The CDR3 coding sequence is TGTGCCAGCAGCTCCGTAAACACTGAAGCTTTCTTT. Encoded protein: CASSSVNTEAFF.